The 7 T cell receptor beta chains listed next were all sequenced from one sample in a study of blood T cell repertoires in COVID-19. Method: immunoSEQ multiplex PCR; TCRdb's copy keeps in-frame clones and lacks some. In the table there are some 150,000 clones, roughly 87% of which are singletons. Sequencing was carried out using peripheral blood. These receptors were collected from a woman aged 55-75 years who had recovered from COVID-19.

The gene calls are TRBV2 and TRBJ1-6; TRBD1 is a possible D gene (6 bases). The germline V gene encodes CDR1 SNHLY and CDR2 FYNNEI. With 6 bases removed from V and 7 bases from J, the gap between germline ends came to 13 bases. The CDR3 length is 14 residues. CDR3 amino acids: CASREDSSNSPLHF. The CDR3 DNA sequence: TGTGCCAGCAGGGAGGACAGTTCCAATTCACCCCTCCACTTT.

This chain links TRBV5-1 with TRBJ2-7; weak D call: TRBD1 (6 bases). Deletions cut 4 bases from V and 4 bases from J, with 24 bases between. This CDR3 spans 17 amino acids. Looked up from germline, CDR1 is SGHRS and CDR2 is YFSETQ. This CDR3 reads CASSRNTGTSYSYEQYF. CDR3 DNA sequence: TGCGCCAGCAGCCGAAATACCGGGACATCCTATTCTTACGAGCAGTACTTC.

The chain links TRBV11-2 to TRBJ2-5, with TRBD2 identical over 7 bases. Per germline, CDR1 SGHAT and CDR2 FQNNGV. Losses at the gene ends were 6 bases for V and 5 bases for J; bases not matched to a gene: 12. CDR3 size: 15 residues. The CDR3: CASRRRGRATETQYF. The CDR3 nucleotides are TGTGCCAGCAGACGACGGGGGAGGGCCACGGAGACCCAGTACTTC. The full variable domain, rest sourced from reference TRBV11-2 and TRBJ2-5, is EAGVAQSPRYKIIEKRQSVAFWCNPISGHATLYWYQQILGQGPKLLIQFQNNGVVDDSQLPKDRFSAERLKGVDSTLKIQPAKLEDSAVYLCASRRRGRATETQYFGPGTRLLVL.

This chain connects TRBV9 to TRBJ1-4; 8 bases match TRBD1. The J segment lost 8 bases and the V segment lost 4 bases, leaving 10 bases of the junction unmatched. CDR1 and CDR2 from the germline V gene are SGDLS and YYNGEE. The length of the CDR3 is 15 residues. For the CDR3, the DNA is TGTGCCAGCAGCCCTCGGACAGGGCCTCGCGAAAAACTGTTTTTT. Amino acids: CASSPRTGPREKLFF. Drawing the rest from reference TRBV9 and TRBJ1-4, the complete variable domain is DSGVTQTPKHLITATGQRVTLRCSPRSGDLSVYWYQQSLDQGLQFLIQYYNGEERAKGNILERFSAQQFPDLHSELNLSSLELGDSALYFCASSPRTGPREKLFFGSGTQLSVL.

This chain connects TRBV9 to TRBJ2-3, with 11 positions matching TRBD2. The junction had 6 bases not matched to a gene; V was cut back by 4 bases and J by 2 bases. Germline CDR1 and CDR2: SGDLS and YYNGEE. The CDR3 contains 16 residues. The CDR3 protein is CASSFSGGETTDTQYF. CDR3 nucleotides: TGTGCCAGCAGCTTTAGCGGGGGGGAGACCACAGATACGCAGTATTTT. Together with reference TRBV9 and TRBJ2-3, the CDR3 gives the full variable domain: DSGVTQTPKHLITATGQRVTLRCSPRSGDLSVYWYQQSLDQGLQFLIQYYNGEERAKGNILERFSAQQFPDLHSELNLSSLELGDSALYFCASSFSGGETTDTQYFGPGTRLTVL.

CDR3 in amino acids: CAAKVNYGYTF. As DNA, the CDR3 is TGTGCCGCTAAAGTTAACTATGGCTACACCTTC. The chain uses TRBV27 and TRBJ1-2; the D is unclear. Germline assignment: CDR1 MNHEY and CDR2 SMNVEV (reference sequence). Trimming cost V 11 bases and J 1 base, with 8 bases left between them. The CDR3 has 11 amino acids.

The chain has TRBV10-3 and TRBJ1-2; D perhaps matches TRBD1 (6 bases). This CDR3 is built from 13 residues. Between the trimmed V and J ends, which lost 0 bases and 6 bases, there was a span of 8 bases. CDR1 and CDR2 (germline): ENHRY, SYGVKD. The DNA for the CDR3 is TGTGCCATCAGTGAGTCCGGACAGAATGGCTACACCTTC. Its translation: CAISESGQNGYTF.